This passage covers 19 T cell receptor beta chains from one sample sequenced in a study of T cells after yellow fever vaccination. TCRdb re-called the 5' RACE reads through MiXCR, storing one row per CDR3 protein. The sample holds 450,000 to 600,000 distinct CDR3 sequences; about 13% are singletons and the top ten take over 13%. The material sequenced was PBMCs, taken on the day of the yellow fever booster vaccination. These receptors originate from a young man who received the YFV17D yellow fever vaccine.

In DNA, the CDR3 is TGTGCCAGCAGCACCCGAGCGGGGGATTCCTACGAGCAGTACTTC. Its translation: CASSTRAGDSYEQYF. The chain uses TRBV7-2 and TRBJ2-7; TRBD2 matches at 8 bases. Trimming at V came to 5 bases and at J to 1 base, leaving 7 bases not matched to a gene. This CDR3 spans 15 amino acids. Looked up from germline, CDR1 is SGHTA and CDR2 is FQGNSA.

This chain links TRBV18 with TRBJ2-1, with a tentative D call TRBD1 (5 bases). The CDR3 loop spans 15 amino acids. Per the germline V gene, CDR1 is KGHSH and CDR2 is LQKENI. Deletions cut 3 bases from V and 6 bases from J, with 15 bases between. CDR3 amino acids: CASSPDSVGVNEQFF. The CDR3 DNA reads TGTGCCAGCTCACCTGACTCTGTAGGGGTCAATGAGCAGTTCTTC.

This clonotype occurred many times. The chain has TRBV6-5 and TRBJ2-1, with D perhaps matching TRBD1 or TRBD2 (6 bases each). The length of the CDR3 is 22 residues. V was clipped by 0 bases and J by 5 bases, with 32 bases between them. The germline CDR1 and CDR2 sequences are MNHEY and SVGAGI. The DNA of the CDR3 is TGTGCCAGCAGTTACTCGGGTTGGGGGGCCTACAATCCGGGAGTTGGAAACAATGAGCAGTTCTTC. Translation: CASSYSGWGAYNPGVGNNEQFF.

This clonotype was seen a handful of times. The rearrangement uses TRBV5-1 and TRBJ1-4, with D possibly being TRBD1 (5 bases). The CDR3 is 15 amino acids. The V gene's germline CDR1 is SGHRS and CDR2 YFSETQ. With 2 bases removed from V and 5 bases from J, the gap between germline ends came to 13 bases. CDR3 in amino acids: CASSFGAAWNEKLFF. DNA of the CDR3: TGCGCCAGCAGCTTCGGGGCTGCATGGAATGAAAAACTGTTTTTT.

A few counts support this clonotype. The chain joins TRBV28 to TRBJ2-7; 9 nucleotides agree with TRBD2. Per the germline V gene, CDR1 is MDHEN and CDR2 is SYDVKM. The trim removed 5 bases at V and 3 bases at J, leaving 5 bases unmatched. The CDR3 is 14 residues long. CDR3 in DNA: TGTGCCAGCAGTCGGACTAGCGTGGGCTACGAGCAGTACTTC. Its protein is CASSRTSVGYEQYF.

A single count supports this clonotype. The CDR3 DNA reads as TGTGCCAGCAGTTACCACACTTCGGGGAACACCGGGGAGCTGTTTTTT. This codes for CASSYHTSGNTGELFF. The genes are TRBV6-5 and TRBJ2-2, with D hard to call. The ends were cut back, 2 bases at V and 1 base at J, with 11 bases in the middle. The germline V gene encodes CDR1 MNHEY and CDR2 SVGAGI. The CDR3 covers 16 residues.

The sample holds many counts of this clonotype. The junction and the germline gene differ at one end; a read error may be behind it. V gene TRBV7-9 combines with J gene TRBJ2-2; D remains ambiguous. CDR3 length: 13 residues. The germline V gene has CDR1 SEHNR and CDR2 FQNEAQ (reference sequence). The CDR3 DNA follows: TGTGCCAGCAGTTTAGGAAGGACCGGGGAGCTGTTTTTT. Translating gives CASSLGRTGELFF.

The chain recombines TRBV12-3 or TRBV12-4 with TRBJ2-3; the D call may be TRBD1 or TRBD2 (5 bases each). This CDR3 is built from 18 residues. V was clipped by 6 bases and J by 6 bases, with 28 bases between them. CDR3 sequence: CASSHRGSLVGAVDTQYF. The CDR3 DNA reads TGTGCCAGCAGCCATAGGGGCTCTCTCGTGGGAGCGGTTGATACGCAGTATTTT.

This clonotype was seen a handful of times. The chain carries TRBV12-3 or TRBV12-4 and TRBJ2-7; D may be TRBD2 (6 bases). Deletions cut 4 bases from V and 1 base from J, with 14 bases between. CDR3 length equals 15 residues. The CDR3 coding sequence is TGTGCCAGCAGTTCCACGGGGGTGGTGTCCTACGAGCAGTACTTC. Its protein is CASSSTGVVSYEQYF.

The J gene is TRBJ2-3, the V gene TRBV7-2, with TRBD2 matching over 7 bases. The V gene's germline CDR1 is SGHTA and CDR2 FQGNSA. The CDR3 covers 16 residues. Unmatched junction bases numbered 12, after V lost 1 base and J lost 8 bases. CDR3 residues: CASSLDIGGSYGTQYF. The DNA of the CDR3 is TGTGCCAGCAGCTTAGACATAGGCGGGAGTTACGGTACGCAGTATTTT.

In its sample, this clonotype was seen a few times. The chain joins TRBV5-4 to TRBJ2-5; no clear D. V was trimmed by 0 bases and J by 3 bases, leaving 9 bases between them. Germline V gene sequence: CDR1 SGHNT, CDR2 YYREEE (reference sequence). CDR3 length: 14 amino acids. CDR3 nucleotide sequence: TGTGCCAGCAGCTTGGAAGGCAGGAAAGAGACCCAGTACTTC. Protein: CASSLEGRKETQYF.

The V gene is TRBV20-1, the J gene TRBJ1-3, with TRBD1 matching over 7 bases. V shed 3 bases, J shed 2 bases, and the junction held 4 bases outside the gene matches. The CDR3 contains 14 residues. Germline V gene data show CDR1 as DFQATT and CDR2 as SNEGSKA (reference sequence). The CDR3 sequence is CSARTGKAGNTIYF. The CDR3 DNA reads TGCAGTGCTAGGACAGGGAAAGCTGGAAACACCATATATTTT.

V and J are TRBV3-1 and TRBJ2-2; TRBD2 agrees at 14 bases. Germline-derived CDR1 and CDR2 are LGHDT and YNNKEL (reference sequence). The CDR3 is 20 residues long. V was pared by 1 base and J by 5 bases, with 12 bases of the junction left unmatched. CDR3 DNA sequence: TGTGCCAGCAGCCAAGGTTCCCCCGGGACTAGCGGGAGAGGTACCGGGGAGCTGTTTTTT. The encoded protein is CASSQGSPGTSGRGTGELFF.

V and J are TRBV18 and TRBJ2-1; no clear D gene. Trimming shortened V by 3 bases and J by 1 base, and 7 bases separated the two germline ends. Germline V lookup: CDR1 KGHSH, CDR2 LQKENI. This CDR3 comprises 14 residues. This chain's CDR3 is CASSPTQSYNEQFF. CDR3 in DNA: TGTGCCAGCTCACCTACGCAGTCCTACAATGAGCAGTTCTTC.

This clonotype was detected a few times. V usage is TRBV7-9 and J usage is TRBJ2-7, with 9 nucleotides matching TRBD1. V shed 2 bases, J shed 4 bases, and the junction held 9 bases outside the gene matches. Germline values: CDR1 SEHNR, CDR2 FQNEAQ (reference sequence). The CDR3 covers 16 residues. For the CDR3, the DNA is TGTGCCAGCAGCTTAACCCTCGGGACAGGGACTTACGAGCAGTACTTC. As protein: CASSLTLGTGTYEQYF.

This clonotype was found a few times. The rearrangement links TRBV18 to TRBJ2-3; D uncertain. Deletions cut 2 bases from V and 7 bases from J, with 16 bases between. Germline values: CDR1 KGHSH, CDR2 LQKENI. CDR3 length equals 15 residues. The CDR3, as DNA: TGTGCCAGCTCACCAGACGGGTCTTATGGGAATACGCAGTATTTT. Translating gives CASSPDGSYGNTQYF.

This clonotype was recorded at least ten times. The gene calls are TRBV5-1 and TRBJ2-2, with 8 positions matching TRBD1. Germline CDR1 reads SGHRS; CDR2 reads YFSETQ. This CDR3 spans 13 amino acids. The V segment lost 7 bases and the J segment 3 bases; nucleotides outside the gene matches: 2. CDR3 region: CASGTGYTGELFF. DNA of the CDR3: TGCGCCAGCGGGACAGGCTACACCGGGGAGCTGTTTTTT.

This clonotype was observed a few times. J is TRBJ1-5 and V is TRBV4-2; D is perhaps TRBD1 (6 bases). Trimming took off 4 bases at V and 2 bases at J, with 15 bases between the two ends. This CDR3 has 16 amino acids. CDR1 and CDR2 from the germline V gene are LGHNA and YNFKEQ. The CDR3 coding sequence is TGTGCCAGCAGCCCCCTGGGGGGCGGGGGCAATCAGCCCCAGCATTTT. Translating gives CASSPLGGGGNQPQHF.

The chain is built from TRBV12-3 or TRBV12-4 and TRBJ1-2; a weak D match, TRBD1 (6 bases). The CDR3 is 13 residues long. Deletions cut 3 bases from V and 4 bases from J, with 9 bases between. CDR3 sequence: CASSFRGIYGYTF. CDR3 bases: TGTGCCAGCAGTTTTAGGGGGATCTATGGCTACACCTTC.